The sample holds a few counts of the clone carrying this T cell receptor (beta chain). Its antigen is currently unknown. This entry is derived from a study of CD8 T cells in ankylosing spondylitis. Trimming left V 2 bases short and J 0 bases short, with 4 bases between. The V gene's germline CDR1 is SNHLY and CDR2 FYNNEI. The CDR3 sequence is 14 residues long. TCRdb passed the 5' RACE reads through MiXCR, listing each CDR3 protein once. The table lists roughly 190,000 distinct CDR3 sequences, roughly 12% of them singletons. Study-wide results and caveats: It appeared that ankylosing spondylitis blood was characterized by a TCR beta motif of fewer than ten highly homologous variants. Relatively scarce in peripheral blood, disease-linked clones were CD8+.

This chain links TRBV2 with TRBJ2-2, with D uncertain. This receptor was identified in a male donor with ankylosing spondylitis or in good health (not recorded which). Material for sequencing was blood, either unsorted or a sorted T cell fraction (not recorded which). CDR3 bases: TGTGCCAGCAGTGAAAGCCCGAACACCGGGGAGCTGTTTTTT. The encoded protein is CASSESPNTGELFF. The full variable domain, in which reference TRBV2 and TRBJ2-2 provide the parts outside the CDR3, is EPEVTQTPSHQVTQMGQEVILRCVPISNHLYFYWYRQILGQKVEFLVSFYNNEISEKSEIFDDQFSVERPDGSNFTLKIRSTKLEDSAMYFCASSESPNTGELFFGEGSRLTVL.